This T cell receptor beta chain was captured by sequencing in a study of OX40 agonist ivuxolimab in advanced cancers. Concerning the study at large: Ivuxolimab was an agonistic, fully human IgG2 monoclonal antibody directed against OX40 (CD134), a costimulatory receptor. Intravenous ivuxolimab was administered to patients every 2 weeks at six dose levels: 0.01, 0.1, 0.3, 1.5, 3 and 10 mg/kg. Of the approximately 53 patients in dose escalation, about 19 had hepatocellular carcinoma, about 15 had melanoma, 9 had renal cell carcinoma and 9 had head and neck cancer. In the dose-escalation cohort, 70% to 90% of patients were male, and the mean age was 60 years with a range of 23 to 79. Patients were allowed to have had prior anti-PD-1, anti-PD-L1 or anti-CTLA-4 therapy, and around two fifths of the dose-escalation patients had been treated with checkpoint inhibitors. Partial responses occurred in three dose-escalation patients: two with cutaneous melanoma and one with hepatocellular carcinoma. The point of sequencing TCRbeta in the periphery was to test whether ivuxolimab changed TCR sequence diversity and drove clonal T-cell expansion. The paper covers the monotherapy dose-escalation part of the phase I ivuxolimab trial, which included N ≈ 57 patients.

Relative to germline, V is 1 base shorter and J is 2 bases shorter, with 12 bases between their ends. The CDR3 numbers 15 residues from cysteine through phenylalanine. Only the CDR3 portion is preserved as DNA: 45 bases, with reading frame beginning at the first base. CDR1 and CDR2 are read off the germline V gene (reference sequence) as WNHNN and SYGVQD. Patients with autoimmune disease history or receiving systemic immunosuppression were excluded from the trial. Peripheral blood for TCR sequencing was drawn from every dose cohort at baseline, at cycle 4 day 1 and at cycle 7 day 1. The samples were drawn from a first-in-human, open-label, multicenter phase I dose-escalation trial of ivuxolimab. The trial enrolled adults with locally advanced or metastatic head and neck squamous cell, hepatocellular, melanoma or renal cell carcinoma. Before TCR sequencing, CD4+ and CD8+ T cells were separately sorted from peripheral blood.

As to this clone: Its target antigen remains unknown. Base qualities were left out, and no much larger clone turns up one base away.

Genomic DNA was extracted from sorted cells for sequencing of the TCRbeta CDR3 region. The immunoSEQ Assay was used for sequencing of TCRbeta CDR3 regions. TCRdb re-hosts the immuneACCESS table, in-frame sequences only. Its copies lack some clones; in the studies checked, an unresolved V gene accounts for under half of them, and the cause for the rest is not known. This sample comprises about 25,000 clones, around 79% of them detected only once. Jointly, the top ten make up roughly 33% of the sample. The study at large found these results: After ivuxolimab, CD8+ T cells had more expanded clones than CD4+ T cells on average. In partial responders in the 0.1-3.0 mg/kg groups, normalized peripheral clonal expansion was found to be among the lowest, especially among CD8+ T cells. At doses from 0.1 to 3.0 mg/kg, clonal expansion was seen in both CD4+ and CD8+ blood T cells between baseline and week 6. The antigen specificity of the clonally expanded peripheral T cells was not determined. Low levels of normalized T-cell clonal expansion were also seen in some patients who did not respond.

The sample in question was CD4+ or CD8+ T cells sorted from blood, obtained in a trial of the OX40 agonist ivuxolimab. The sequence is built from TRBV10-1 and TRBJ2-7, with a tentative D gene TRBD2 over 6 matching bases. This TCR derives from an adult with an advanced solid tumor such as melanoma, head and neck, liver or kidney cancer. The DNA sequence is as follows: TGCGCCAGCAGTGAGTTGAGGGAGGAGACCTACGAGCAGTACTTC. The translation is CASSELREETYEQYF.